This T cell receptor (beta chain) is drawn from a study of CD8 T cells in Susac syndrome (dated by TCRdb to between 2018 and 2021). About the investigation overall: Repertoire sequencing was used to test whether CD8+ T cell activation and differentiation in Susac syndrome was antigen driven.

High-throughput TCR beta sequencing profiled peripheral blood CD8+ and CD4+ T cells from healthy donors, Susac syndrome patients and multiple sclerosis patients. Healthy donors were included as age- and sex-matched controls. Bulk CD8+ and CD4+ T cells were purified by magnetic negative isolation, whereas CD8+ TEMRA cells were enriched by FACS. Blood was collected in EDTA tubes and processed within 24 hours, with PBMCs isolated through density gradient centrifugation. PBMCs intended for TCR sequencing were frozen in liquid nitrogen and were later thawed in a 37 degrees C water bath. Purity of sorted or isolated CD4+, CD8+ and CD8+ TEMRA cells was at least 90%. As to this clonotype: Its target antigen remains unknown. Base qualities were left out, and no much larger clone turns up one base away.

Results the study describes overall, beyond this receptor: The study acknowledged that relatively few individuals were included in the TCR sequencing and HLA analysis.

Including cysteine and phenylalanine, the CDR3 has 17 amino acids. Only the CDR3 region is kept as DNA, spanning 51 bases read in frame from base 1. CDR1 and CDR2, looked up from the germline V gene, are KGHDR and SFDVKD. V is pared back by 2 bases and J by 5 bases, with 18 bases lying between the germline termini. RNA was extracted using the RNeasy kit, and about 0.45 to 1 ug of the RNA was reverse transcribed with random hexamers. The immunoSEQ multiplex PCR assay, covering 54 Vbeta and 13 Jbeta segments, was used to amplify TCR beta CDR3 regions. To correct PCR amplification bias, a synthetic template baseline was used for both primer optimization and computational correction. The published analysis was carried out like this. Only productive sequences were kept, with reads annotated to V, D and J genes according to IMGT and analyzed in immunoSEQ Analyzer. To calculate clonality, Shannon entropy was normalized by log2 of the number of productive unique sequences and then subtracted from one. Public and private clones were assessed among the 100 most prevalent clones of each patient and control. A clone was defined as Susac-specific if it was absent from the healthy and MS cohorts, from some 980 published viral clones and from other ImmuneACCESS disease sequences. TCRdb took the public reads, trimmed them with fastp at Q25, ran MiXCR for clone calling and kept in-frame beta chains. A single entry per CDR3 protein holds the most common genes and DNA from its merged rows. These V and J calls originate from TCRdb's pipeline instead of the authors' own analysis. This sample comprises roughly 130,000 distinct CDR3 sequences, 90% to 95% of them detected only once. The top ten hold approximately 0.12% of the sample.

The sequencing input was CD4+ T cells from PBMCs. The V and J genes are TRBV24-1 and TRBJ1-5; the D gene remains uncertain. This TCR was sampled from a human donor in good health. The sequenced DNA is TGTGCCACCAGTGATTCCATCCATAAGACGCGCGATCAGCCCCAGCATTTT. The translation is CATSDSIHKTRDQPQHF.